This TCR beta chain is drawn from a study of T cell responses to AZD1222 COVID-19 vaccine. Study conclusions and caveats: Unmutated variant regions are reportedly targeted by nearly half of spike-specific TCRs. Just a handful of people given AZD1222 tested seropositive at baseline. Clonal diversity may have been underestimated in mostly white British donors.

Germline CDR1 is MNHEY and CDR2 is SVGEGT. The germline V and J ends were trimmed by 1 base and 5 bases, with 6 bases remaining between them. There are 13 residues in the CDR3. Only a few counts were recorded for this clone. Its specificity is unknown. Some clones are missing from TCRdb's copy, which holds only in-frame ones; the method was immunoSEQ multiplex PCR. The sample shows under 150,000 clones, 75% to 90% of them seen only once. The sample consisted of peripheral blood, taken on day 0 of MenACWY control vaccination. The sequence came from an adult in good health. The genes are TRBV6-2 or TRBV6-3 and TRBJ2-1; no reliable D call. CDR3 in DNA: TGTGCCAGCAGTTACTTAATCAACAATGAGCAGTTCTTC. Protein product: CASSYLINNEQFF.